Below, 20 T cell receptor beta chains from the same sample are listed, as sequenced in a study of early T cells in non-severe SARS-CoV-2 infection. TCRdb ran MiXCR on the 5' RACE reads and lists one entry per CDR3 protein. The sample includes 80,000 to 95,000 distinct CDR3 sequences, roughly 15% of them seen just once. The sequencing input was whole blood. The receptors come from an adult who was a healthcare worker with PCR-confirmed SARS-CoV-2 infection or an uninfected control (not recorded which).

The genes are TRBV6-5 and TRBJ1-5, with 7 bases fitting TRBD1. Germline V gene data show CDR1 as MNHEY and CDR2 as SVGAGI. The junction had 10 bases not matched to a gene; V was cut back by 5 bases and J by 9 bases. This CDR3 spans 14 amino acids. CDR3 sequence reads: CASSLDRDKGPQHF. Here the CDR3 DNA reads TGTGCCAGCAGTCTAGACAGGGACAAGGGGCCCCAGCATTTT.

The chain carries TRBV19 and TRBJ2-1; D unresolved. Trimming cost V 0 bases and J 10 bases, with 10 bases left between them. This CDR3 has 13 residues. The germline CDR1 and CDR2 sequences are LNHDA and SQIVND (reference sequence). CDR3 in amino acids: CASSIDHGREQFF. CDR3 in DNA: TGTGCCAGTAGTATAGATCACGGAAGGGAGCAGTTCTTC.

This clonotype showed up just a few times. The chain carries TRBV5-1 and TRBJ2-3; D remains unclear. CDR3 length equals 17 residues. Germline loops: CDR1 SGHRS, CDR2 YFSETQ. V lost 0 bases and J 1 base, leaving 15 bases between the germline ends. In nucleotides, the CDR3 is TGCGCCAGCAGCTTGGGACTTAATATGGCAGGCACAGATACGCAGTATTTT. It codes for CASSLGLNMAGTDTQYF.

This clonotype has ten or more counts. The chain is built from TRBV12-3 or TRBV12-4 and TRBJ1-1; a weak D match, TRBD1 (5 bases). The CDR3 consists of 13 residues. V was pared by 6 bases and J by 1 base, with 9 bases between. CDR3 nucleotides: TGTGCCAGCAGGTCACAGGAGAACACTGAAGCTTTCTTT. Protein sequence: CASRSQENTEAFF.

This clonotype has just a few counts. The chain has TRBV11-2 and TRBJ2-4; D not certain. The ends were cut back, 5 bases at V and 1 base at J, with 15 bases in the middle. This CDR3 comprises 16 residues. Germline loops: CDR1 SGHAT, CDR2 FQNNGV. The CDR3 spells CASSPELGSAKNIQYF. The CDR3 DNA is TGTGCCAGCAGCCCAGAGTTGGGTAGTGCCAAAAACATTCAGTACTTC.

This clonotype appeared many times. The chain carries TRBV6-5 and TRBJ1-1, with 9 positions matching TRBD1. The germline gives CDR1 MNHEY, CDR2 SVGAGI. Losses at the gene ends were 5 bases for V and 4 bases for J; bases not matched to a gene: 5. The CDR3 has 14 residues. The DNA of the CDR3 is TGTGCCAGCAGTCCGGGACAGGGCGGCACTGAAGCTTTCTTT. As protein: CASSPGQGGTEAFF.

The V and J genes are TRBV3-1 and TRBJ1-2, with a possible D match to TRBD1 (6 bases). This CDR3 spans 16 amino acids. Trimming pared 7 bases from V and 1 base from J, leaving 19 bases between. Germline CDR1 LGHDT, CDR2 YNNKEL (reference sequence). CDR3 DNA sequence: TGTGCCAGCACCTCAAGAGGGGGATTCTTTAACTATGGCTACACCTTC. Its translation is CASTSRGGFFNYGYTF.

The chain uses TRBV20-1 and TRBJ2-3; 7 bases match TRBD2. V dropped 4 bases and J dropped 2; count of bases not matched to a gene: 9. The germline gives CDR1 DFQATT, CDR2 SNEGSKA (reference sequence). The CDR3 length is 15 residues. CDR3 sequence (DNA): TGCAGTGCTATGAACGGGACTATGATCACAGATACGCAGTATTTT. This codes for CSAMNGTMITDTQYF.

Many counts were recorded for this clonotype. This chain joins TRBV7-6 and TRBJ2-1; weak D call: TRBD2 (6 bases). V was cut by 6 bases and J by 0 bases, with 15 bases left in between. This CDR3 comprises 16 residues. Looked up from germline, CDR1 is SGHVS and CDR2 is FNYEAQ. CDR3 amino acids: CASSRGTQSSYNEQFF. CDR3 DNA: TGTGCCAGCAGTCGGGGGACTCAGAGCTCCTACAATGAGCAGTTCTTC.

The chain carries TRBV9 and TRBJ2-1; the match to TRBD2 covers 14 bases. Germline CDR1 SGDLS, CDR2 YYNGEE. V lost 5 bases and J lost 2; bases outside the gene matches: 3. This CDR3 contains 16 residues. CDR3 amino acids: CASSAGLAGAYNEQFF. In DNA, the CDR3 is TGTGCCAGCAGTGCGGGACTAGCGGGGGCCTACAATGAGCAGTTCTTC.

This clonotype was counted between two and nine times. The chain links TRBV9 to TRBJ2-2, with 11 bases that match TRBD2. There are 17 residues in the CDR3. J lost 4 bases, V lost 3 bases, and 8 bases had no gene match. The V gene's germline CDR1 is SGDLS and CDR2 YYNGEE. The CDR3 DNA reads TGTGCCAGCAGCGCACAACTAGCGGGGGTAACCACCGGGGAGCTGTTTTTT. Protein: CASSAQLAGVTTGELFF.

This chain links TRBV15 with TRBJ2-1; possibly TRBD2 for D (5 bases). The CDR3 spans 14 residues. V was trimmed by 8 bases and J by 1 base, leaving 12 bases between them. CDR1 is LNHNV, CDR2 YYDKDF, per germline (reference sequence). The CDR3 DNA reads TGTGCCACCGGGGTAGGGAGTTCCTACAATGAGCAGTTCTTC. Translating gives CATGVGSSYNEQFF.

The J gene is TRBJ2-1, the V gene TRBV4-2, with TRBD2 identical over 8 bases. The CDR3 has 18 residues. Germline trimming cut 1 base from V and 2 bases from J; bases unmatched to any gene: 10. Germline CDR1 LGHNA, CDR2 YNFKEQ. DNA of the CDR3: TGTGCCAGCAGCCAAGTCCCCGCGGGGGGCCCACCCTACAATGAGCAGTTCTTC. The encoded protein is CASSQVPAGGPPYNEQFF.

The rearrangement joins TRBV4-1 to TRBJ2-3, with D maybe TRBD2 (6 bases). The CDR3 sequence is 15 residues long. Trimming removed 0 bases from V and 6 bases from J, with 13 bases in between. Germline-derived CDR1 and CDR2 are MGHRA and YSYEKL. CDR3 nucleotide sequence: TGCGCCAGCAGCCAAGACGGGACTTCGGGGGATACGCAGTATTTT. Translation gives CASSQDGTSGDTQYF.

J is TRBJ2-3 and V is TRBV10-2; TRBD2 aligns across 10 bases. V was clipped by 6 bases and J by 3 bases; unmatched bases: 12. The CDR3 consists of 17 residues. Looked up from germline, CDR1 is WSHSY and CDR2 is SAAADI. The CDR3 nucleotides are TGCGCCAGCAGGCGTCTAGCGGGGGATTGGGGGACAGATACGCAGTATTTT. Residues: CASRRLAGDWGTDTQYF.

The CDR3 region has the DNA TGTGCCAGCAGTTACGGGGGGGGTTACAATGAGCAGTTCTTC. As protein: CASSYGGGYNEQFF. V gene TRBV6-2 or TRBV6-3 combines with J gene TRBJ2-1, with 7 bases aligning to TRBD2. The V segment lost 2 bases and the J segment 4 bases; nucleotides outside the gene matches: 2. This CDR3 spans 14 amino acids. In germline, CDR1 is MNHEY, CDR2 SVGEGT.

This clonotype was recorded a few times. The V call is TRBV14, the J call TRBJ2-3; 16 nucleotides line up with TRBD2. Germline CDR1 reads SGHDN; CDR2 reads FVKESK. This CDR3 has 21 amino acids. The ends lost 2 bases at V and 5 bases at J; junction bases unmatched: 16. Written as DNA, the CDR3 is TGTGCCAGCAGCCAATTTCCTGTCGGGACTAGCGGGGGGGCCCGAGGAGATACGCAGTATTTT. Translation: CASSQFPVGTSGGARGDTQYF.

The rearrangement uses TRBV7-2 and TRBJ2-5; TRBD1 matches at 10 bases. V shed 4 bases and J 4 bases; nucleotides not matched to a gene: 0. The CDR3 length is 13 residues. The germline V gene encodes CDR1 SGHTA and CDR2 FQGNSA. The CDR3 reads CASSWDRGETQYF. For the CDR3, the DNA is TGTGCCAGCAGCTGGGACAGGGGAGAGACCCAGTACTTC.

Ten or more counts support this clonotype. CDR3 coding DNA: TGTGCCAGCAGTTACTCGCTTGGGACAGACCTCGAAGCTTTCTTT. Translation: CASSYSLGTDLEAFF. The chain has TRBV6-6 and TRBJ1-1; the match to TRBD1 covers 7 bases. After removal of 0 bases from V and 8 bases from J, the junction contained 9 bases not matched to a gene. The CDR3 spans 15 residues. CDR1 is MNHNY, CDR2 SVGAGI, per germline (reference sequence).

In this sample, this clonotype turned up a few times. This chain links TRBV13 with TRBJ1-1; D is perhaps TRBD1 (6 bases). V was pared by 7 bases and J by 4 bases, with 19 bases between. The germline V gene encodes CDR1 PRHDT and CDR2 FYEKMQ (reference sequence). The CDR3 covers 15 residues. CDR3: CASIYFGGRVTEAFF. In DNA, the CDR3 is TGTGCCAGCATCTACTTTGGGGGGCGGGTCACTGAAGCTTTCTTT. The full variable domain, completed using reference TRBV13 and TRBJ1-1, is AAGVIQSPRHLIKEKRETATLKCYPIPRHDTVYWYQQGPGQDPQFLISFYEKMQSDKGSIPDRFSAQQFSDYHSELNMSSLELGDSALYFCASIYFGGRVTEAFFGQGTRLTVV.